The source of this T cell receptor (beta chain) is a study of vaccination and CD4 T cells after COVID-19 (dated by TCRdb to the early 2020s). Concerning the study at large: Every convalescent patient had a positive nasal swab PCR test for SARS-CoV-2, with mild disease in under ten patients and severe disease in one. Six males and four females were included in the convalescent cohort, with two Hispanic individuals, seven Caucasians, two Asians and one multiracial person represented. Participants received two doses of either the Pfizer-BioNTech BNT162b2 vaccine (n=8) or the Moderna mRNA-1273 vaccine (n=2). Post-COVID blood samples from convalescent patients were collected a median of around 110 days after diagnosis, with a range of 35 to 161 days. Post-vaccine blood samples were taken a median of about 70 days after the second vaccine dose, with a range of about 13 to 250 days. Culture stimuli were overlapping spike peptide pools from SARS-CoV-2 and from the common cold coronaviruses HCoV-NL63, HCoV-OC43 and HCoV-229E. Control cultures received a CEFX viral epitope pool as the positive control, an HIV-1 Nef peptide pool as the negative control, or no peptide. The spike-specific CD4+ TCR repertoire was compared before and after mRNA vaccination in approximately 9 COVID-19 convalescent patients and 4 infection-naive healthy vaccine recipients. What the work shows at the level of the full study, not this receptor alone: The median number of SARS-CoV-2-reactive clonotypes rose from 20 to 25 after infection to about 40 after vaccination, but the change was not significant. The study included relatively few convalescent patients and did not analyze early timepoints after natural infection. In convalescent patients, a median about 90% of post-vaccine SARS-CoV-2-reactive clones were detected only after vaccination, and vaccine-specific priming was suggested by this finding. Nearly all vaccine-specific clones in convalescent patients (304 of 307) were mono-reactive for SARS-CoV-2 spike rather than cross-reactive with common cold coronaviruses.

Libraries were built with PCR. At the Johns Hopkins FTIC core, DNA from the cultured CD4+ T cells underwent TCR sequencing with the Oncomine TCR Beta short-read assay. Genomic DNA was extracted from the cultured CD4+ T cells with the QIAamp micro DNA kit. Oncomine TCR Beta libraries made from cultured CD4+ T cells were pooled using unique dual indexes and sequenced on an Illumina iSeq 100. As for how the authors treated the data: Non-productive sequences were removed, and CDR3s not starting with C, not ending with F or W, or shorter than 7 amino acids were discarded. Antigen-specific clonotypes were identified with the MANAFEST web application by comparing peptide-stimulated wells with reference and other culture wells. To be called positive, a clone needed an FDR below 0.05, an odds ratio above 5, and a productive frequency above 0.1% in at least two of three replicate wells. Cross-reactive clonotypes were defined as significantly expanded in both SARS-CoV-2 spike wells and at least one common cold coronavirus spike condition. CDR3 homology was assessed with Levenshtein distances (stringdist) and unrooted phylogenetic trees (ape) in R version 3.6.1. TCRdb reworked the public reads: Q25 trimming with fastp, MiXCR clone assembly, productive beta chains retained. Each entry is one CDR3 protein sequence, shown with its most common DNA and genes. The V and J calls here are based on TCRdb, not the publication. Across this sample there are 15,000 to 20,000 distinct CDR3 sequences, with 25% to 30% seen only once. 17% of the sample lies in the top ten.

Concerning this clonotype itself: Its antigen remains undetermined. Nothing much larger sits one base from this clone, and base qualities are not available.

Sample treatment or condition, as interpreted from the label and publication: roughly ten-day PBMC culture with coronavirus spike peptide pools or control peptides (ViraFEST assay). The study used the ViraFEST assay, which expanded antigen-specific T cells with peptide pools and then identified expanded clonotypes by TCR sequencing. Positive SARS-CoV-2 PCR tests in the convalescent patients dated from March to December 2020, before Alpha, Beta and Delta variants emerged in the United States. Each well held 1.5 million to 2.5 million PBMCs cultured with around 10 ug/ml peptide pools in IMDM containing 5% human AB serum and approximately 10 IU/ml IL-2. On days 3 and 7, half of the culture medium was replaced with fresh IL-2-containing medium. After less than 12 days of culture, CD4+ T cells were isolated by negative selection using the EasySep CD4+ T cell isolation kit. Ficoll-Paque Plus gradient centrifugation was used to isolate PBMCs from whole blood, and the isolated PBMCs were then either used fresh or cryopreserved at -140C. Each culture condition was generally run in triplicate wells.

This receptor was obtained from a human donor with COVID-19. The sequenced sample consisted of cultured CD4+ T cells from blood.

CDR3 protein: CSATPASGDRETQYF. The bases read TGCAGTGCTACCCCAGCCTCAGGGGATAGGGAGACCCAGTACTTC. The rearranged chain carries TRBV20-1 and TRBJ2-5; matching of 6 bases hints at TRBD1 as the D gene. V lost 4 bases and J lost 5 bases; the stretch between them is 20 bases long. The CDR3, cysteine through phenylalanine, is 15 amino acids long. Of all the DNA, just the CDR3 is kept, 45 bases in frame from base 1. Per the germline V gene (reference sequence), DFQATT is the CDR1 and SNEGSKA is the CDR2.